This T cell receptor beta chain was sequenced for a study of response to subunit inactivated influenza vaccine (dated by TCRdb to 2016 to 2018). For context, the study as a whole: To follow how T cells responded to a trivalent subunit inactivated influenza vaccine, the researchers relied on deep quantitative profiling of the T cell receptor repertoire. Findings and caveats that apply to the study as a whole: According to the authors, only a limited number of new T cells may be recruited by each seasonal influenza vaccination.

Library generation was performed with RT-PCR. For sequencing, an Illumina HiSeq 2500 was employed. TCRdb took the public reads, trimmed them with fastp at Q25, ran MiXCR for clone calling and kept in-frame beta chains. Each CDR3 protein gets just one entry, which takes the most common genes and DNA from the rows behind it. The sample has around 530,000 distinct CDR3 sequences on record, about 17% of them singletons. Approximately 3% of the sample is held by the ten biggest clonotypes. Taken from the germline V gene (reference sequence), the CDR1 and CDR2 loops are DFQATT and SNEGSKA. The CDR3 covers 16 residues, taking in both the cysteine and the phenylalanine. Here the CDR3 DNA is all that survives: 48 bases in frame from base 1. The junction shows trimming of 0 bases on V and 0 bases on J, and the gene matches do not reach 4 bases of it. This clonotype was detected ten times or more. It has no known antigen specificity. No much larger clone exists at a distance of one base, and base qualities are not known.

The sequence is built from TRBV20-1 and TRBJ2-3; 9 of the junction bases match TRBD1. This clonotype was obtained from a man in his fifties or sixties who received an inactivated influenza vaccine. Donor details come from another sample of the same person, matched by shared clones. The sample consisted of CD4+ T cells sorted from PBMCs, taken roughly 24 months after vaccination. In nucleotides, the sequence is TGCAGTGCTAGAGATACAGGGGGCCAGAGCACAGATACGCAGTATTTT. It codes for CSARDTGGQSTDTQYF.